Listed below are T cell receptor beta chains from one sample, sequenced in a study of memory CD8 T cells in hepatitis C reinfection. Clones were read by immunoSEQ multiplex PCR, and TCRdb kept only the in-frame ones, dropping some. Of roughly 43,000 clones in the sample, 88% are singletons; the top ten hold 0.95% to 1.5%. Source material: naive CD8+ T cells sorted from blood. These receptors came from a man between 18 and 35 years old with hepatitis C virus infection. CDR3s leave out the opening cysteine and the closing phenylalanine or tryptophan.

CDR3 protein: ASSLSAGESYNEQF
V gene: TRBV4-1
CDR3 length: 14
J gene: TRBJ2-1

CDR3 protein: ASSLLPDSSYEQY
V gene: TRBV5-6
CDR3 length: 13
J gene: TRBJ2-7

CDR3 protein: ASSFEQGSFDYGYT
V gene: TRBV5-1
CDR3 length: 14
J gene: TRBJ1-2

CDR3 protein: ASSYRTGEDGYT
V gene: TRBV6-5
CDR3 length: 12
J gene: TRBJ1-2

CDR3 protein: ASSLYEGDQETQY
V gene: TRBV7-9
CDR3 length: 13
J gene: TRBJ2-5

CDR3 protein: ASSLEDRADNEQF
V gene: TRBV28
CDR3 length: 13
J gene: TRBJ2-1

CDR3 protein: ASSQETTEYNEQF
V gene: TRBV4-1
CDR3 length: 13
J gene: TRBJ2-1

CDR3 protein: ASSHYSGESTDTQY
V gene: TRBV4-3
CDR3 length: 14
J gene: TRBJ2-3

CDR3 protein: ASSYAQYSNQPQH
V gene: TRBV6-6
CDR3 length: 13
J gene: TRBJ1-5

CDR3 protein: ASSVRDNSYEQY
V gene: TRBV7-9
CDR3 length: 12
J gene: TRBJ2-7

CDR3 protein: ASSPRLDNEQF
V gene: TRBV19
CDR3 length: 11
J gene: TRBJ2-1

CDR3 protein: ASIIRGNAEAF
V gene: TRBV19
CDR3 length: 11
J gene: TRBJ1-1

CDR3 protein: ASSLRFGQGDDYGYT
V gene: TRBV7-2
CDR3 length: 15
J gene: TRBJ1-2

CDR3 protein: ASSRVFLTGELF
V gene: TRBV5-8
CDR3 length: 12
J gene: TRBJ2-2

CDR3 protein: ASSLAQNYGYT
V gene: TRBV27
CDR3 length: 11
J gene: TRBJ1-2

CDR3 protein: ASRPQWNTEAF
V gene: TRBV19
CDR3 length: 11
J gene: TRBJ1-1

CDR3 protein: ASSAQGAGYT
V gene: TRBV9
CDR3 length: 10
J gene: TRBJ1-2

CDR3 protein: ASSATDSNQPQH
V gene: TRBV7-2
CDR3 length: 12
J gene: TRBJ1-5

CDR3 protein: AGDSGEKMNTEAF
V gene: TRBV7-7
CDR3 length: 13
J gene: TRBJ1-1

CDR3 protein: ATSLKVVAGDTTDTQY
V gene: TRBV15
CDR3 length: 16
J gene: TRBJ2-3

CDR3 protein: ASSLLGLGGYTQY
V gene: TRBV7-9
CDR3 length: 13
J gene: TRBJ2-3

CDR3 protein: ASSYNTVPGGETQY
V gene: TRBV7-2
CDR3 length: 14
J gene: TRBJ2-5

CDR3 protein: ASSLGGFYEQY
V gene: TRBV7-9
CDR3 length: 11
J gene: NA

CDR3 protein: ASSSILNTGELF
V gene: TRBV7-2
CDR3 length: 12
J gene: TRBJ2-2

CDR3 protein: ASSFRQTQGPGELF
V gene: TRBV27
CDR3 length: 14
J gene: TRBJ2-2

CDR3 protein: ASSISDNEQF
V gene: TRBV19
CDR3 length: 10
J gene: TRBJ2-1

CDR3 protein: ASSPSTSGRDTQY
V gene: TRBV27
CDR3 length: 13
J gene: TRBJ2-3

CDR3 protein: ASSYSSGVTDTQY
V gene: TRBV6-5
CDR3 length: 13
J gene: TRBJ2-3

CDR3 protein: ASSPSSDQPQH
V gene: TRBV19
CDR3 length: 11
J gene: TRBJ1-5

CDR3 protein: ASSQQGAGGYT
V gene: TRBV28
CDR3 length: 11
J gene: TRBJ1-2